This T cell receptor beta chain was found in a study of blood T cell repertoires in COVID-19. The overall study: Samples taken during acute and convalescent COVID-19 were collected in the United States, Italy and Spain. PBMCs, B-cell-depleted T cells, or T cells were the source of the cDNA or gDNA that made up the material.

The CDR3 contains 14 residues. With V trimmed by 5 bases and J by 1 base, 4 bases remained unmatched. From germline, CDR1 is SGHTA and CDR2 FQGNSA. As handled by the study authors: Using reference gene primer amplification, nucleated cell counts were estimated. The table came from immunoSEQ multiplex PCR; TCRdb's copy has only in-frame clones and leaves some out. D and trimming come from the DNA, and the V and J calls and clone size come from that table. Among just over 95,000 clones listed, 85% to 90% were seen once. This TCR was recovered from a human donor in a cohort sampled during active COVID-19. The chain combines TRBV7-2 with TRBJ1-1, with 7 bases identical to TRBD1. The sample consisted of peripheral blood. The DNA for the CDR3 is TGTGCCAGCAGCCCTTGGACAGGGAACACTGAAGCTTTCTTT. Its protein product is CASSPWTGNTEAFF.